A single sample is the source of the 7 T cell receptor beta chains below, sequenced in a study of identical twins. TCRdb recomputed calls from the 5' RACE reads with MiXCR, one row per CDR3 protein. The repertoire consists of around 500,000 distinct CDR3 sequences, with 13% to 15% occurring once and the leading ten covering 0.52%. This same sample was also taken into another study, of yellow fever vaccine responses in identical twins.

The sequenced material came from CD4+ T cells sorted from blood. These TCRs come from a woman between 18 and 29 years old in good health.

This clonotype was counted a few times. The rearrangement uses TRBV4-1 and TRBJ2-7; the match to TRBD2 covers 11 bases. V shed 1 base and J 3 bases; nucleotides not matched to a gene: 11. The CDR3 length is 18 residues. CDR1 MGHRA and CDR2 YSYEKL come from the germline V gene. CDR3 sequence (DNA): TGCGCCAGCAGCCAAGTAGGGCCACTAGCGGGGGAAATCTACGAGCAGTACTTC. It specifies CASSQVGPLAGEIYEQYF.

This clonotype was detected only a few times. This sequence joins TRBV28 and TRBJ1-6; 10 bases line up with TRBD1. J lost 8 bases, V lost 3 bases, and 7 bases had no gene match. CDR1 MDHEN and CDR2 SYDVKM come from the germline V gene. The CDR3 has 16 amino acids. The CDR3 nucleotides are TGTGCCAGCAGTTTTTTTGCCGGGACAGGGGATTCACCCCTCCACTTT. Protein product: CASSFFAGTGDSPLHF.

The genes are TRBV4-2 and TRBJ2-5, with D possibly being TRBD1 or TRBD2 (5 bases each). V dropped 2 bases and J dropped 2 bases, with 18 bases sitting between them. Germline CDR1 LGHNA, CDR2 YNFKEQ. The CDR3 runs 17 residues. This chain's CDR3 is CASSQTSGGPKQETQYF. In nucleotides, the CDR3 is TGTGCCAGCAGCCAAACCTCTGGGGGACCCAAGCAAGAGACCCAGTACTTC.

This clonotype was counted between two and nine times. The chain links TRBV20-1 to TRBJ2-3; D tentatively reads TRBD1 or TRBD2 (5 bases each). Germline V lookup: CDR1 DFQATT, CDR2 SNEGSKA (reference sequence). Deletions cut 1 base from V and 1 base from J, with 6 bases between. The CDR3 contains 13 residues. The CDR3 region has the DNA TGCAGTGCTAGAGGAGGGGGCACAGATACGCAGTATTTT. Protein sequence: CSARGGGTDTQYF.

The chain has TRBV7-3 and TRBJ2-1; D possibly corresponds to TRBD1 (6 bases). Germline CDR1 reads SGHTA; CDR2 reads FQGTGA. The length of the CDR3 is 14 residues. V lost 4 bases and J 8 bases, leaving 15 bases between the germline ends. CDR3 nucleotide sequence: TGTGCCAGCAGCTCCACCCGACAGGCCCATGAGCAGTTCTTC. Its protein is CASSSTRQAHEQFF.

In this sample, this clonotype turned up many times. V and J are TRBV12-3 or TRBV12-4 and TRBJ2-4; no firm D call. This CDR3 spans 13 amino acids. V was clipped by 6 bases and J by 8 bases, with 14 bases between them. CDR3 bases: TGTGCCAGCAGGCAGAACGGTGGCCACATTCAGTACTTC. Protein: CASRQNGGHIQYF.

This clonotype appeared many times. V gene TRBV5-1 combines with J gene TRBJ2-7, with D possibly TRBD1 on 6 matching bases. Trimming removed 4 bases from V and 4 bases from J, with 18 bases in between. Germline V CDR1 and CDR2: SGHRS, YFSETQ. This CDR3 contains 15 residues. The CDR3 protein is CASSPKPDSKYEQYF. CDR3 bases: TGCGCCAGCAGCCCTAAACCGGACAGCAAATACGAGCAGTACTTC.